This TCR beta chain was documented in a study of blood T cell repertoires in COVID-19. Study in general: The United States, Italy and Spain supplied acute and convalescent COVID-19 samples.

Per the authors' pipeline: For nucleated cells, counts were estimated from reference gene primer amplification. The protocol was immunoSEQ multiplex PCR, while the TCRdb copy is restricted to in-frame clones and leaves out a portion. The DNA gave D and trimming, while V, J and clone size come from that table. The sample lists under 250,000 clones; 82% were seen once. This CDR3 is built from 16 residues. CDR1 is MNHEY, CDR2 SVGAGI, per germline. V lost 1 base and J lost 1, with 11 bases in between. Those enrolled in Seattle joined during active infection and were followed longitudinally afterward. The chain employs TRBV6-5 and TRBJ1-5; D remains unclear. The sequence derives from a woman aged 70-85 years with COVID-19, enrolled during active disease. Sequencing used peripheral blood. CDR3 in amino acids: CASSYLGGVSNQPQHF. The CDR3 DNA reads TGTGCCAGCAGTTACTTGGGCGGGGTGAGCAATCAGCCCCAGCATTTT.